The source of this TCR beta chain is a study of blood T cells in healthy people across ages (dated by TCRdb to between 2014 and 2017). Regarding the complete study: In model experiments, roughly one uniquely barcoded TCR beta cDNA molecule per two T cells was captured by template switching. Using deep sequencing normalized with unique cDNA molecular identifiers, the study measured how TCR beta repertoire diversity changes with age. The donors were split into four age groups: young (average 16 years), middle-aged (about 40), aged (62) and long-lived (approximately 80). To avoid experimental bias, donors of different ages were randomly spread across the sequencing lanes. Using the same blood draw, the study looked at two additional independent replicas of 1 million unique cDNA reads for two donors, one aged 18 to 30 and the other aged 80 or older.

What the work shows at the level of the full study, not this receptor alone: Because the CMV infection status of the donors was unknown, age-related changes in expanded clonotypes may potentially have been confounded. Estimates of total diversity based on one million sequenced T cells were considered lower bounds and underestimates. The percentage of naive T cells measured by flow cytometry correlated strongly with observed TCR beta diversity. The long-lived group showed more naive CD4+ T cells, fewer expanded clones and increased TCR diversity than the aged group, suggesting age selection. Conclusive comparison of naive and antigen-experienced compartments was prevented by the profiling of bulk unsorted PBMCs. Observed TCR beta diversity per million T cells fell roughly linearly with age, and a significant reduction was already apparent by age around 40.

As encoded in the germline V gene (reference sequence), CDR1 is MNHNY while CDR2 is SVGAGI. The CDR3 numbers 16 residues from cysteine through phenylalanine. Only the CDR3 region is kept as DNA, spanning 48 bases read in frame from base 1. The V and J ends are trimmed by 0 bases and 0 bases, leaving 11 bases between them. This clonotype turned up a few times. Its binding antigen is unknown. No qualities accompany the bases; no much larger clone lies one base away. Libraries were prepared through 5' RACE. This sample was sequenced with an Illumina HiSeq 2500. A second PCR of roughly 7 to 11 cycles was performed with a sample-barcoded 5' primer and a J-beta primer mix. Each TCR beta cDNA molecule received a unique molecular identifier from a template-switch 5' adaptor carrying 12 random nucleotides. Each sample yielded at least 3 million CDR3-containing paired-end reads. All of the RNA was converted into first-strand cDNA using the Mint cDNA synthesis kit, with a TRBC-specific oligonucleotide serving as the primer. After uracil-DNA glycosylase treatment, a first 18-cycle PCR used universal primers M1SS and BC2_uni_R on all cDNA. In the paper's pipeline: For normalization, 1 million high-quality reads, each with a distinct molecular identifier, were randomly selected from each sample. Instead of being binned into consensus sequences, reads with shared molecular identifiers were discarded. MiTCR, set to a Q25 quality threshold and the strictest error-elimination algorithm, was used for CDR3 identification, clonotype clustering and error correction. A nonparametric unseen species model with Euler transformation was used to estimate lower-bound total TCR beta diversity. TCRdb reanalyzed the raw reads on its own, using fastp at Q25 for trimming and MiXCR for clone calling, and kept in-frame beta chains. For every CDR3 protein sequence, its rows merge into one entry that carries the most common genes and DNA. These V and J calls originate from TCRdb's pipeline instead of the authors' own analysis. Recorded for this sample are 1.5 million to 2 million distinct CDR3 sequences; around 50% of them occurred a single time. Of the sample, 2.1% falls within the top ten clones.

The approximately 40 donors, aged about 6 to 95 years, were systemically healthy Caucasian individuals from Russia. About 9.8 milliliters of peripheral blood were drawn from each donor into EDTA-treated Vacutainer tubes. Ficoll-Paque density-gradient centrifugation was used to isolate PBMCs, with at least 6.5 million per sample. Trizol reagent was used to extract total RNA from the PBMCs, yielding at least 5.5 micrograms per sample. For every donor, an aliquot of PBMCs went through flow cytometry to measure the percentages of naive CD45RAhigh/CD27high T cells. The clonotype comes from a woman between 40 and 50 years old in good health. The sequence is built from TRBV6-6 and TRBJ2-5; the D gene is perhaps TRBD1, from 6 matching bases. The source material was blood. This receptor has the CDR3 CASSYSKGVHQETQYF. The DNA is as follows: TGTGCCAGCAGTTACTCGAAGGGGGTCCACCAAGAGACCCAGTACTTC.